This T cell receptor (beta chain) was identified in a study of cytomegalovirus exposure and HLA in healthy donors. The CDR3 spans 16 residues. V gave up 5 bases and J gave up 1 base, with 15 bases separating them. Germline CDR1 is PRHDT and CDR2 is FYEKMQ (reference sequence). TCRdb's copy holds only in-frame clones and misses some; the assay was immunoSEQ multiplex PCR. The table lists about 150,000 clones, roughly 92% of them singletons, with approximately 0.7% in the top ten. Sequencing used PBMCs. This sequence joins TRBV13 and TRBJ1-3; the D gene is possibly TRBD1 (5 bases). The clonotype comes from a man aged 18 to 30 in good health and CMV-seronegative. This chain's CDR3 is CASSNRGWGSGNTIYF. The CDR3 DNA reads TGTGCCAGCAGCAATCGGGGGTGGGGTTCTGGAAACACCATATATTTT.